This passage covers 4 T cell receptor beta chains from one sample sequenced in a study of T cells in Graves' hyperthyroidism and ophthalmopathy. Researchers amplified the TCR beta CDR3 regions from RNA transcripts. Initially, a first-round RT-PCR of the TCR CDR3 employed the HTBI primer set. Via MiXCR, TCRdb re-called the multiplex PCR reads, giving one row per CDR3 protein. The repertoire has approximately 510,000 distinct CDR3 sequences, less than 25% of them found once; the top ten carry 26%. The specimen sequenced was blood. Receptors originate from a man aged 18 to 35 with Graves' hyperthyroidism.

This clonotype appeared many times. This chain joins TRBV12-3 or TRBV12-4 and TRBJ2-5; D perhaps matches TRBD2 (6 bases). Trimming pared 3 bases from V and 5 bases from J, leaving 19 bases between. The CDR3 sequence is 16 residues long. The CDR3 DNA is TGTGCCAGCAGTTTTTACACCGGAGGGGAAGTTGAGACCCAGTACTTC. Encoded protein: CASSFYTGGEVETQYF.

This clonotype was seen ten or more times. V and J are TRBV14 and TRBJ2-5; TRBD1 is a possible D gene (6 bases). Between the trimmed V and J ends, which lost 4 bases and 5 bases, there was a span of 17 bases. The CDR3 sequence is 15 residues long. Per germline, CDR1 SGHDN and CDR2 FVKESK. CDR3 DNA sequence: TGTGCCAGCAGCCTTGCAGGGGATAACCGGGAGACCCAGTACTTC. Translating it yields CASSLAGDNRETQYF.

This clonotype has a handful of counts. A read error may produce the germline difference seen at one junction end. This chain joins TRBV11-2 and TRBJ1-5; TRBD1 matches 12 bases. Looked up from germline, CDR1 is SGHAT and CDR2 is FQNNGV. CDR3 size: 16 residues. The CDR3 region is CACSPRDRGRDQPQHF. CDR3 DNA sequence: TGTGCCTGCAGCCCCCGGGACAGGGGGCGCGATCAGCCCCAGCATTTT.

This clonotype occurred many times. CDR3 residues: CASSYRTGTEAFF. The CDR3 coding sequence is TGTGCCAGCAGTTACCGGACGGGCACTGAAGCTTTCTTT. The gene calls are TRBV6-5 and TRBJ1-1; D gene ambiguous. CDR1 is MNHEY, CDR2 SVGAGI, per germline. Between the trimmed V and J ends, which lost 2 bases and 4 bases, there was a span of 8 bases. CDR3 length: 13 residues.